Listed below are T cell receptor beta chains from one sample, sequenced in a study of early T cells in non-severe SARS-CoV-2 infection. TCRdb called the 5' RACE reads again in MiXCR, with one record for every CDR3 protein. The data contain tens of thousands of distinct CDR3 sequences, over 11% of them seen just once; the ten biggest clones take up approximately 3.3%. The material sequenced was whole blood. The source is an adult who was a healthcare worker with PCR-confirmed SARS-CoV-2 infection or an uninfected control (not recorded which). Each CDR3 is given with its conserved first and last residue. The D gene is left open where the match is weak. The size entry is marked missing in some rows and otherwise reads once, few, many or a size class.

>TRBD1|TRBJ1-2|few|TRBV29-1
TGCAGCGCTGAGTGGGGCGCAGGGGGGCACTATGGCTACACCTTC
CSAEWGAGGHYGYTF
>NA|TRBJ1-5|many|TRBV12-3/TRBV12-4
TGTGCCAGCAGTTTAGCCGAGCCCCAGCATTTT
CASSLAEPQHF
>TRBD2|TRBJ2-3|many|TRBV20-1
TGCAGTGCTAGCCCGACTAGCGGGGTCATAAATACGCAGTATTTT
CSASPTSGVINTQYF
>NA|TRBJ2-5|NA|TRBV20-1
TGCAGTGCTACCGGGGGACTTTCTCCCGAGAGGGAGACCCAGTACTTC
CSATGGLSPERETQYF
>NA|TRBJ1-5|many|TRBV19
TGTGCCAGTAGTAAGTTGTCGGATAGCAATCAGCCCCAGCATTTT
CASSKLSDSNQPQHF
>NA|TRBJ2-7|few|TRBV6-4
TGTGCCAGCACCCAAGGACGGATCTCCGTACCCTACGAGCAGTACTTC
CASTQGRISVPYEQYF
>NA|TRBJ1-4|NA|TRBV12-5
TGTGCTAGTGGTTCGCCGGCGGGCTCATCTAATGAAAAACTGTTTTTT
CASGSPAGSSNEKLFF
>TRBD1|TRBJ2-7|once|TRBV7-2
TGTGCCAGCAGCTTAGAAGGGACAGGGAGTGGCGAGCAGTACTTC
CASSLEGTGSGEQYF
>NA|TRBJ2-5|NA|TRBV7-9
TGTGCCAGCAGCCCCCCATGGCAGGGGACTCAAGAGACCCAGTACTTC
CASSPPWQGTQETQYF
>NA|TRBJ2-7|few|TRBV30
TGTGCCTGGAGTGTAGTCGGGAGTCTTTACTACGAGCAGTACTTC
CAWSVVGSLYYEQYF
>TRBD2|TRBJ2-7|many|TRBV28
TGTGCCAGCAGTTTGGGACTAGCGAAGAGCGAGCAGTACTTC
CASSLGLAKSEQYF
>NA|TRBJ1-5|many|TRBV12-3/TRBV12-4
TGTGCCAGCAGGAGGGCGCTCGGCAATCAGCCCCAGCATTTT
CASRRALGNQPQHF
>TRBD1|TRBJ1-1|few|TRBV5-1
TGCGCCAGCAGCTTCACAGGGGGAAGCGCTGAAGCTTTCTTT
CASSFTGGSAEAFF
>NA|TRBJ1-4|few|TRBV6-5
TGTGCCAGCAGTTACTCCGGGATCAGCGGTGAAAAACTGTTTTTT
CASSYSGISGEKLFF
>TRBD1|TRBJ1-4|few|TRBV27
TGTGCCAGCAGTCCCACAGGGGTACGGGAAAAACTGTTTTTT
CASSPTGVREKLFF
>NA|TRBJ2-7|many|TRBV19
TGTGCCGGCCTTGGGACCATCTCCTACGAGCAGTACTTC
CAGLGTISYEQYF
>NA|TRBJ2-2|NA|TRBV7-8
TGTGCCAGCAGGAAGGGACTGAGGATGAACACCGGGGAGCTGTTTTTT
CASRKGLRMNTGELFF
>TRBD2|TRBJ2-7|many|TRBV3-1
TGTGCCAGCAGCCCAATACTAGCGGGGAACTACGAGCAGTACTTC
CASSPILAGNYEQYF
>TRBD1|TRBJ2-7|many|TRBV5-5
TGTGCCAGCAGCTTAGGACTGGGACAGGGGGCCTACGAGCAGTACTTC
CASSLGLGQGAYEQYF
>TRBD2|TRBJ2-7|NA|TRBV29-1
TGCAGCGTTGCCGGGACTAGCGGGGTTCCCCGCTACGAGCAGTACTTC
CSVAGTSGVPRYEQYF